The source of this T cell receptor beta chain is a study of blood T cell repertoires in COVID-19. Study-wide background: Italy, Spain and the United States were the sources of the convalescent and acute COVID-19 samples.

Methods used by the authors: Amplifying reference gene primers gave estimates of nucleated cell counts. This table comes from immunoSEQ multiplex PCR, and its TCRdb copy is limited to in-frame clones, with some not included. From that table come the V and J calls and clone size; the DNA was used to work out D and trimming. Of fewer than 110,000 clones in the sample, 84% were seen once. This clone showed up just a few times. CDR3 size: 13 residues. Trimming removed 4 bases at V and 5 bases at J, with 9 bases between. CDR1 and CDR2 (germline): MGHRA, YSYEKL. V gene TRBV4-1 combines with J gene TRBJ1-5, with no clear D. This TCR came from a human donor in a cohort sampled during active COVID-19. The sample comprised peripheral blood. The CDR3 bases are TGCGCCAGCAGCCGTGAACAGTATCAGCCCCAGCATTTT. Protein product: CASSREQYQPQHF.